The next 19 T cell receptor beta chains were all read from a single sample in a study of blood T cell repertoires in COVID-19. Using immunoSEQ multiplex PCR, the repertoire was profiled, and TCRdb retains in-frame clones only, with some absent. The sample carries around 11,000 clones, about 90% recorded once. The sequenced sample was peripheral blood. Every receptor here comes from a man aged 30 to 39 with active or convalescent COVID-19.

This chain joins TRBV5-1 and TRBJ2-5; a possible D gene is TRBD1 (5 bases). This CDR3 region has 14 residues. Germline V gene lookup returns CDR1 SGHRS and CDR2 YFSETQ. Trimming left V 0 bases short and J 5 bases short, with 11 bases between. The CDR3 DNA reads as TGCGCCAGCAGCTTGGGCCTGACAGTGGAGACCCAGTACTTC. Protein sequence: CASSLGLTVETQYF. The full variable domain, in which reference TRBV5-1 and TRBJ2-5 provide the parts outside the CDR3, is KAGVTQTPRYLIKTRGQQVTLSCSPISGHRSVSWYQQTPGQGLQFLFEYFSETQRNKGNFPGRFSGRQFSNSRSEMNVSTLELGDSALYLCASSLGLTVETQYFGPGTRLLVL.

The chain joins TRBV3-1 (or the pseudogene TRBV3-2) to TRBJ1-2; 7 positions agree with TRBD1. J gave up 0 bases and V 3 bases, and 4 bases lay outside the gene matches. The CDR3 has 15 residues. Germline CDR1 and CDR2: LGHDT and YNNKEL (reference sequence). CDR3 in DNA: TGTGCCAGCAGCCACCAGGGGACAGCTAACTATGGCTACACCTTC. Residues: CASSHQGTANYGYTF.

This clone was recorded only once. The rearrangement links TRBV6-5 to TRBJ2-3; D remains ambiguous. The CDR3 has 12 amino acids. Trimming left V 6 bases short and J 2 bases short, with 6 bases between. The germline V gene has CDR1 MNHEY and CDR2 SVGAGI. This CDR3 is CASRSSTDTQYF. The CDR3 nucleotides are TGTGCCAGCAGGTCTTCCACAGATACGCAGTATTTT.

In this sample, this clone turned up a few times. This chain joins TRBV7-9 and TRBJ2-1, with D possibly matching TRBD2 (6 bases). The CDR3 is 12 amino acids. Trimming stripped 4 bases from V and 5 bases from J, with 6 bases between. Germline loops: CDR1 SEHNR, CDR2 FQNEAQ (reference sequence). CDR3 amino acids: CASSWGDNEQFF. The DNA for the CDR3 is TGTGCCAGCAGCTGGGGGGACAATGAGCAGTTCTTC.

The rearrangement links TRBV2 to TRBJ2-3, with no clear D. This CDR3 region has 12 residues. V gave up 6 bases and J gave up 6 bases, with 10 bases separating them. Germline values: CDR1 SNHLY, CDR2 FYNNEI. DNA of the CDR3: TGTGCCAGCAGGGTAAACAAGGATACGCAGTATTTT. Its protein is CASRVNKDTQYF.

The chain couples TRBV6-1 to TRBJ2-7; 8 bases agree with TRBD2. The CDR3 has 15 amino acids. Per germline, CDR1 MNHNS and CDR2 SASEGT. The V and J ends lost 2 bases and 6 bases, in that order; junction bases with no gene match: 9. Here the CDR3 reads CASSERWDRGGEQYF. For the CDR3, the DNA is TGTGCCAGCAGTGAACGTTGGGACCGGGGGGGCGAGCAGTACTTC.

This clone was detected only a few times. This chain links TRBV5-4 with TRBJ2-7; a possible D gene is TRBD2 (5 bases). The V and J ends lost 9 bases and 4 bases respectively, with 14 bases between them. This CDR3 is built from 12 residues. Looked up from germline, CDR1 is SGHNT and CDR2 is YYREEE (reference sequence). CDR3 region: CATPCPGYEQYV. DNA for the CDR3: TGTGCCACACCATGTCCGGGGTACGAGCAGTACGTC.

This chain uses TRBV15 with TRBJ1-4; 7 nucleotides match TRBD1. V dropped 0 bases and J dropped 4; count of bases not matched to a gene: 11. The CDR3 totals 18 residues. Looked up from germline, CDR1 is LNHNV and CDR2 is YYDKDF (reference sequence). CDR3 loop: CATSRDQYIRDSNEKLFF. For the CDR3, the DNA is TGTGCCACCAGCAGAGATCAATATATACGGGACAGTAATGAAAAACTGTTTTTT. Combining the CDR3 with reference TRBV15 and TRBJ1-4 gives the whole variable domain DAMVIQNPRYQVTQFGKPVTLSCSQTLNHNVMYWYQQKSSQAPKLLFHYYDKDFNNEADTPDNFQSRRPNTSFCFLDIRSPGLGDTAMYLCATSRDQYIRDSNEKLFFGSGTQLSVL.

The chain has TRBV5-4 and TRBJ2-7; 7 bases line up with TRBD1. The CDR3 is 13 residues long. CDR1 SGHNT and CDR2 YYREEE come from the germline V gene (reference sequence). The J segment lost 2 bases and the V segment lost 4 bases, leaving 3 bases of the junction unmatched. This CDR3 reads CASSVGQTYEQYF. DNA for the CDR3: TGTGCCAGCAGCGTGGGACAGACCTACGAGCAGTACTTC.

The chain uses TRBV11-3 and TRBJ2-3; the D gene is possibly TRBD1 (6 bases). Trimming left V 2 bases short and J 1 base short, with 10 bases between. The CDR3 has 15 amino acids. The germline CDR1 and CDR2 sequences are SGHNT and YENEEA. CDR3 nucleotide sequence: TGTGCCAGCAGCTTACAGGGACACGGCACAGATACGCAGTATTTT. Translating gives CASSLQGHGTDTQYF. The full variable domain, in which reference TRBV11-3 and TRBJ2-3 provide the parts outside the CDR3, is EAGVVQSPRYKIIEKKQPVAFWCNPISGHNTLYWYLQNLGQGPELLIRYENEEAVDDSQLPKDRFSAERLKGVDSTLKIQPAELGDSAVYLCASSLQGHGTDTQYFGPGTRLTVL.

The chain couples TRBV30 to TRBJ1-1, with 9 nucleotides matching TRBD1. This CDR3 spans 15 amino acids. Trimming removed 5 bases from V and 3 bases from J; junction bases left unmatched: 10. Per the germline V gene, CDR1 is GTSNPN and CDR2 is SVGIG (reference sequence). The CDR3 loop reads CAWVGQGMTYTEAFF. CDR3 in DNA: TGTGCCTGGGTTGGACAGGGGATGACGTACACTGAAGCTTTCTTT.

This clone qualifies as large (0.1 to 1%). The chain employs TRBV27 and TRBJ2-3, with D tentatively TRBD2 (7 bases). The germline gives CDR1 MNHEY, CDR2 SMNVEV (reference sequence). The CDR3 covers 14 residues. The V end lost 3 bases, the J end lost 5 bases, and 12 bases lay between the germline ends. CDR3 DNA: TGTGCCAGCAGTTTTGGGGGGGGCCGAGATACGCAGTATTTT. It yields the protein CASSFGGGRDTQYF.

V is TRBV25-1 and J is TRBJ2-5, with 9 bases lining up with TRBD1. The germline gives CDR1 MGHDK, CDR2 SYGVNS. The V and J ends lost 7 bases and 1 base, in that order; junction bases with no gene match: 4. This CDR3 is 14 amino acids long. Here the CDR3 reads CASNAQGAQETQYF. CDR3 nucleotide sequence: TGTGCCAGCAACGCACAGGGGGCCCAAGAGACCCAGTACTTC.

The chain links TRBV7-3 to TRBJ1-2; 7 bases fit TRBD1. In germline, CDR1 is SGHTA, CDR2 FQGTGA. CDR3 length: 12 amino acids. The trim removed 4 bases at V and 7 bases at J, leaving 3 bases unmatched. CDR3 nucleotide sequence: TGTGCCAGCAGCTCCGACAGGGTTGGCTACACCTTC. Translating gives CASSSDRVGYTF.

In DNA, the CDR3 is TGTGCCAGCACAGTCGCCGGGGGGAGCAATTCACCCCTCCACTTT. As protein: CASTVAGGSNSPLHF. This rearrangement joins TRBV2 to TRBJ1-6, with TRBD1 as a possible D gene (5 bases). CDR1 SNHLY and CDR2 FYNNEI come from the germline V gene. The CDR3 sequence is 15 residues long. Trimming removed 7 bases at V and 7 bases at J, with 17 bases between.

V gene TRBV6-5 combines with J gene TRBJ2-3; D call uncertain. CDR3 size: 13 residues. The germline gives CDR1 MNHEY, CDR2 SVGAGI. V lost 0 bases and J lost 2, with 3 bases in between. CDR3 coding DNA: TGTGCCAGCAGTTACTCGGCCACAGATACGCAGTATTTT. This gives the protein CASSYSATDTQYF.

The CDR3 is CASSPIAGVSNEQFF. The CDR3 region has the DNA TGTGCCAGCAGTCCCATAGCGGGGGTGAGCAATGAGCAGTTCTTC. This sequence joins TRBV6-4 and TRBJ2-1; 9 bases agree with TRBD2. The CDR3 is 15 amino acids. V was pared by 5 bases and J by 6 bases, with 8 bases of the junction left unmatched. Germline-derived CDR1 and CDR2 are MRHNA and SNTAGT.

CDR3 bases: TGCGCCAGCAGGTACAGGGCCCATTATAATTCACCCCTCCACTTT. Translated: CASRYRAHYNSPLHF. The chain combines TRBV10-2 with TRBJ1-6; D perhaps matches TRBD1 (6 bases). Germline-derived CDR1 and CDR2 are WSHSY and SAAADI. The V gene lost 6 bases and the J gene lost 4 bases, with 13 bases spanning the gap. The CDR3 extends over 15 amino acids.

This chain uses TRBV6-6 with TRBJ2-1; TRBD2 agrees at 15 bases. V lost 5 bases to trimming and J lost 9 bases; unmatched junction nucleotides: 17. The CDR3 totals 19 residues. Germline V gene lookup returns CDR1 MNHNY and CDR2 SVGAGI (reference sequence). The CDR3 region has the DNA TGTGCCAGCAGTCATTCAACGCTCGTGGGACTAGCGGGGGGAGGTGAGCAGTTCTTC. This encodes CASSHSTLVGLAGGGEQFF.